The 10 T cell receptor beta chains reported below all come from one sample, sequenced in a study of Ad26.COV2.S vaccination and SARS-CoV-2 variants. The treatment was: roughly 18 received Ad26.COV2.S at low or high dose, single or two shots; several received placebo; per-sample allocation not given. It was on day 63 after the first vaccine or placebo injection that samples were taken. The table came from immunoSEQ multiplex PCR; TCRdb's copy has only in-frame clones and leaves some out. Among some 240,000 clones listed, around 88% were seen once. The specimen comprised peripheral blood, sampled in a trial of Ad26.COV2.S vaccine versus placebo. The receptors were sampled from a person between 18 and 65 years old who received the Ad26.COV2.S COVID-19 vaccine or a placebo.

This clone was seen a few times. This chain joins TRBV15 and TRBJ2-5, with D perhaps TRBD1 (5 bases). The V and J ends lost 0 bases and 3 bases respectively, with 8 bases between them. CDR3 size: 14 residues. Germline CDR1 reads LNHNV; CDR2 reads YYDKDF (reference sequence). The DNA for the CDR3 is TGTGCCACCAGCAGAGATCGCAGGGAAGAGACCCAGTACTTC. This codes for CATSRDRREETQYF.

The chain employs TRBV9 and TRBJ1-6; 8 bases agree with TRBD1. CDR1 and CDR2 from the germline V gene are SGDLS and YYNGEE. This CDR3 contains 15 residues. The trim removed 3 bases at V and 4 bases at J, leaving 3 bases unmatched. The CDR3 here is CASSAQGGYNSPLHF. The CDR3 DNA follows: TGTGCCAGCAGCGCACAGGGGGGTTATAATTCACCCCTCCACTTT.

This chain uses TRBV6-6 with TRBJ1-1, with D unresolved. V was clipped by 5 bases and J by 1 base, with 11 bases between them. The CDR3 runs 14 residues. Germline CDR1 is MNHNY and CDR2 is SVGAGI (reference sequence). The CDR3 sequence is CASSTTVGNTEAFF. The CDR3 DNA sequence: TGTGCCAGCAGTACCACCGTGGGGAACACTGAAGCTTTCTTT.

This clone has a handful of counts. The chain employs TRBV25-1 and TRBJ2-2, with D perhaps matching TRBD1 (6 bases). This CDR3 has 16 residues. Trimming removed 1 base at V and 1 base at J, with 10 bases between. The V gene's germline CDR1 is MGHDK and CDR2 SYGVNS. The CDR3 DNA reads TGTGCCAGCAGTGAATGGGGGACAAAGAACACCGGGGAGCTGTTTTTT. Residues: CASSEWGTKNTGELFF.

This rearrangement joins TRBV4-2 to TRBJ2-7; perhaps TRBD2 as D (6 bases). Trimming shortened V by 0 bases and J by 6 bases, and 18 bases separated the two germline ends. Germline V gives CDR1 LGHNA, CDR2 YNFKEQ. CDR3 size: 16 residues. In nucleotides, the CDR3 is TGTGCCAGCAGCCAAGATAAAGGGGCAGGGACTTCCGAGCAGTACTTC. Amino acid sequence: CASSQDKGAGTSEQYF.

The chain is built from TRBV3-1 (or the pseudogene TRBV3-2) and TRBJ2-5; 7 bases fit TRBD1. The ends lost 2 bases at V and 2 bases at J; junction bases unmatched: 5. The CDR3 has 15 amino acids. Germline V gene lookup returns CDR1 LGHDT and CDR2 YNNKEL (reference sequence). Here the CDR3 DNA reads TGTGCCAGCAGCCAAAACAGGGGCTCGCAAGAGACCCAGTACTTC. Amino acid sequence: CASSQNRGSQETQYF.

A word on this clone: Distinct nucleotide sequences in the sample also encode this CDR3. The chain links TRBV11-2 to TRBJ1-2; 8 nucleotides align to TRBD1. Germline CDR1 SGHAT, CDR2 FQNNGV. Trimming removed 1 base from V and 6 bases from J; junction bases left unmatched: 1. This CDR3 is built from 13 residues. In nucleotides, the CDR3 is TGTGCCAGCAGCTTAGGGACAGGGAATGGCTACACCTTC. This gives the protein CASSLGTGNGYTF.

The V and J genes are TRBV6-5 and TRBJ2-5, with TRBD1 identical over 7 bases. The CDR3 has 14 amino acids. Germline V gene lookup returns CDR1 MNHEY and CDR2 SVGAGI. Trimming cost V 6 bases and J 2 bases; bases outside gene matches: 6. This chain's CDR3 is CASSFQQGQETQYF. DNA of the CDR3: TGTGCCAGCAGCTTCCAACAGGGGCAAGAGACCCAGTACTTC.

The CDR3 sequence: CASSDSGQTHYNEQFF. The DNA of the CDR3 is TGTGCCAGCAGTGACTCCGGACAGACTCACTACAATGAGCAGTTCTTC. The rearrangement joins TRBV6-4 to TRBJ2-1; D might be TRBD1 (6 bases). Germline assignment: CDR1 MRHNA and CDR2 SNTAGT. Trimming stripped 0 bases from V and 3 bases from J, with 12 bases between. The CDR3 runs 16 residues.

This sequence joins TRBV13 and TRBJ2-1; TRBD1 might be the D (7 bases). CDR1 PRHDT and CDR2 FYEKMQ come from the germline V gene (reference sequence). The CDR3 is 15 residues long. V lost 4 bases, J lost 6 bases, and 16 bases lay in between. CDR3 loop: CASSSAGPGGNEQFF. As DNA, the CDR3 is TGTGCCAGCAGCTCCGCGGGACCAGGGGGCAATGAGCAGTTCTTC.